This is a list of T cell receptor beta chains from one sample in a study of blood T cell repertoires in COVID-19. The assay was immunoSEQ multiplex PCR, and TCRdb's table has in-frame clones only and misses some. The sample shows 200,000 to 300,000 clones, about four fifths of them seen only once. Sequenced material: peripheral blood. These receptors were obtained from a woman older than 75 with acute or convalescent COVID-19. Each CDR3 is given with its conserved first and last residue. A D gene is named only where the DNA matches it firmly. Size tells how often a clone was seen (once, few, many) or the class of an expanded clone, and some rows leave it out.

clone_size d_call j_call v_call cdr3_aa cdr3_nt
- TRBD2 TRBJ2-7 TRBV11-2 CASSFTLAGLAGAPYEQYF TGTGCCAGCAGCTTTACTCTCGCCGGCCTAGCGGGGGCCCCCTACGAGCAGTACTTC
- - TRBJ2-6 TRBV9 CASSVGGRPSRGANVLTF TGTGCCAGCAGCGTAGGGGGGCGTCCCTCGCGCGGGGCCAACGTCCTGACTTTC
- - TRBJ2-7 TRBV11-1 CASSLVREGEQYF TGTGCCAGCAGCTTAGTCAGGGAAGGCGAGCAGTACTTC
- TRBD1 TRBJ2-1 TRBV5-1 CASSLEQGAVGEQFF TGCGCCAGCAGCTTGGAACAGGGGGCCGTGGGTGAGCAGTTCTTC
- - TRBJ1-1 TRBV7-9 CASSSSRPQGNEAFF TGTGCCAGCAGCTCCAGCAGACCCCAGGGGAATGAAGCTTTCTTT
- - TRBJ2-2 TRBV24-1 CATSDLDSLNTGELFF TGTGCCACCAGTGATTTGGACAGCCTTAACACCGGGGAGCTGTTTTTT
- TRBD1 TRBJ1-2 TRBV2 CATGTGGNYGYTF TGTGCCACTGGGACAGGAGGTAACTATGGCTACACCTTC
- TRBD1 TRBJ2-5 TRBV15 CATSRTGPQETQYF TGTGCCACCAGCAGGACAGGGCCCCAAGAGACCCAGTACTTC
- TRBD1 TRBJ2-2 TRBV19 CASRGDRGPNTGELFF TGTGCCAGTAGGGGGGACAGGGGACCTAACACCGGGGAGCTGTTTTTT
- - TRBJ2-7 TRBV28 CASNPRDTSYEQYF TGTGCCAGCAACCCCAGGGACACATCCTACGAGCAGTACTTC
- TRBD1 TRBJ1-4 TRBV24-1 CATSDSDRAPANEKLFF TGTGCCACCAGTGACTCCGACAGGGCTCCGGCTAATGAAAAACTGTTTTTT
- - TRBJ1-2 TRBV10-1 CASRSRQDHYGYTF TGCGCCAGCAGATCGCGACAGGACCACTATGGCTACACCTTC
- - TRBJ1-5 TRBV7-9 CASSREGSNQPQHF TGTGCCAGCAGCCGGGAGGGTAGCAACCAGCCCCAGCATTTT
- TRBD2 TRBJ2-1 TRBV19 CASSMSGGRNEQFF TGTGCCAGTAGTATGAGCGGGGGCCGCAATGAGCAGTTCTTC
- TRBD2 TRBJ2-3 TRBV27 CASSSRGGRGTQYF TGTGCCAGCAGTTCGCGGGGGGGCAGAGGTACGCAGTATTTT
few - TRBJ2-2 TRBV27 CASSPLTGELFF TGTGCCAGCAGTCCCCTCACCGGGGAGCTGTTTTTT
once TRBD2 TRBJ2-3 TRBV5-1 CASSLGSGGALFTDTQYF TGCGCCAGCAGCTTGGGAAGCGGGGGGGCTCTATTCACAGATACGCAGTATTTT
- TRBD2 TRBJ2-3 TRBV7-3 CASSFSGASTDTQYF TGTGCCAGCAGCTTTAGCGGGGCCAGCACAGATACGCAGTATTTT
- - TRBJ2-2 TRBV28 CASKNSGEFGELFF TGTGCCAGCAAAAACAGCGGAGAGTTCGGGGAGCTGTTTTTT
- - TRBJ2-7 TRBV28 CASSLGRAGFYEQYF TGTGCCAGCAGTTTAGGCCGGGCGGGGTTCTACGAGCAGTACTTC
- - TRBJ2-2 TRBV5-1 CASSFGLYDTGELFF TGCGCCAGCAGCTTCGGTCTATACGACACCGGGGAGCTGTTTTTT
- TRBD2 TRBJ2-4 TRBV13 CASSFSPGGTIAKNIQYF TGTGCCAGCAGCTTCTCCCCGGGGGGGACGATAGCCAAAAACATTCAGTACTTC
- TRBD1 TRBJ1-2 TRBV5-6 CASSPYDRGQVYGYTF TGTGCCAGCAGCCCCTACGACAGGGGGCAGGTCTATGGCTACACCTTC
- - TRBJ2-5 TRBV5-1 CASRAGFQETQYF TGCGCCAGCCGCGCGGGATTCCAAGAGACCCAGTACTTC
few TRBD1 TRBJ2-7 TRBV6-5 CASSSGGRSGEQYF TGTGCCAGCAGTTCAGGGGGCAGATCAGGGGAGCAGTACTTC
- TRBD1 TRBJ2-1 TRBV7-2 CASSPRTGLNEQFF TGTGCCAGCAGCCCCCGGACAGGGCTAAATGAGCAGTTCTTC
once TRBD1 TRBJ2-1 TRBV5-8 CASSTGDSQAEQFF TGTGCCAGCAGCACCGGGGACAGCCAGGCTGAGCAGTTCTTC
- - TRBJ1-2 TRBV6-1 CASSEGGNGYTF TGTGCCAGCAGTGAGGGGGGGAATGGCTACACCTTC
few - TRBJ1-6 TRBV2 CASSGRGEPFSPLHF TGTGCCAGCAGTGGGAGGGGTGAACCCTTTTCACCCCTCCACTTT